This entry lists 28 T cell receptor beta chains sequenced from one sample in a study of cytomegalovirus exposure and HLA in healthy donors. The PCR was carried out with 60 Vbeta primers and 13 Jbeta primers. The repertoire was sequenced with immunoSEQ multiplex PCR; TCRdb's copy has only in-frame clones and lacks some. The sample yields about 160,000 clones, roughly 80% seen once. Sequencing was performed on PBMCs. The source of these receptors is a male donor in good health and CMV-seronegative.

The chain has TRBV4-1 and TRBJ2-7; weak D call: TRBD1 (5 bases). The CDR3 contains 14 residues. V was shortened by 1 base and J by 5 bases, with 12 bases between the two germline ends. Germline CDR1 is MGHRA and CDR2 is YSYEKL. The CDR3 sequence: CASSQVGVDHEQYF. The DNA of the CDR3 is TGCGCCAGCAGCCAAGTAGGGGTAGACCACGAGCAGTACTTC.

The V and J genes are TRBV4-3 and TRBJ1-6; TRBD1 aligns across 7 bases. The V segment lost 0 bases and the J segment 7 bases; nucleotides outside the gene matches: 3. Germline CDR1 LGHNA, CDR2 YSLEER. There are 15 residues in the CDR3. The CDR3 DNA reads TGCGCCAGCAGCCAAGAAGACAGGGAGAATTCACCCCTCCACTTT. It translates to CASSQEDRENSPLHF.

V gene TRBV7-9 combines with J gene TRBJ1-6; tentatively, D is TRBD1 (5 bases). The V end lost 4 bases, the J end lost 8 bases, and 15 bases lay between the germline ends. Germline V gene data show CDR1 as SEHNR and CDR2 as FQNEAQ (reference sequence). The length of the CDR3 is 15 residues. CDR3 DNA sequence: TGTGCCAGCAGCTATAGGGCAGGGCGCGATTCACCCCTCCACTTT. Amino acid sequence: CASSYRAGRDSPLHF.

The chain combines TRBV5-4 with TRBJ2-5; a possible D gene is TRBD1 (7 bases). CDR3 length: 14 amino acids. Trimming shortened V by 5 bases and J by 4 bases, and 15 bases separated the two germline ends. In germline, CDR1 is SGHNT, CDR2 YYREEE (reference sequence). The CDR3, as DNA: TGTGCCAGCAGTTTCCGACAGGGAGGAGAGACCCAGTACTTC. Protein product: CASSFRQGGETQYF.

The chain recombines TRBV11-2 with TRBJ1-1; 9 bases are shared with TRBD1. Germline assignment: CDR1 SGHAT and CDR2 FQNNGV. J gave up 3 bases and V 3 bases, and 2 bases lay outside the gene matches. There are 14 residues in the CDR3. The CDR3 bases are TGTGCCAGCAGCTTCGGGACAGGGTACACTGAAGCTTTCTTT. Translating it yields CASSFGTGYTEAFF.

The chain uses TRBV28 and TRBJ2-7; D possibly corresponds to TRBD1 (5 bases). Germline CDR1 reads MDHEN; CDR2 reads SYDVKM. This CDR3 is 14 amino acids long. Trimming removed 1 base from V and 3 bases from J, with 10 bases in between. CDR3 nucleotides: TGTGCCAGCAGTTTATCGACAGCCTTCTACGAGCAGTACTTC. It encodes CASSLSTAFYEQYF.

The rearrangement links TRBV28 to TRBJ2-7; TRBD2 might be the D (7 bases). Germline V lookup: CDR1 MDHEN, CDR2 SYDVKM. Trimming left V 8 bases short and J 4 bases short, with 12 bases between. This CDR3 contains 12 residues. CDR3 nucleotides: TGTGCCAGCGGGGGGGGGCTATACGAGCAGTACTTC. Residues: CASGGGLYEQYF.

Here the CDR3 DNA reads TGTGCCAGCAGCCCAACTAGTCATGAGCAGTTCTTC. Translating it yields CASSPTSHEQFF. The chain carries TRBV14 and TRBJ2-1; D possibly corresponds to TRBD2 (5 bases). Trimming removed 4 bases at V and 8 bases at J, with 9 bases between. The CDR3 extends over 12 amino acids. Germline CDR1 reads SGHDN; CDR2 reads FVKESK.

The rearrangement uses TRBV15 and TRBJ2-1; no definite D call. Per germline, CDR1 LNHNV and CDR2 YYDKDF (reference sequence). This CDR3 contains 14 residues. V was pared by 5 bases and J by 0 bases, with 8 bases between. In DNA form, the CDR3 reads TGTGCCACCAGCGGCGGCAGCTCCTACAATGAGCAGTTCTTC. It translates to CATSGGSSYNEQFF.

The gene calls are TRBV28 and TRBJ1-1; D possibly corresponds to TRBD1 (5 bases). V lost 7 bases and J lost 4, with 13 bases in between. Per germline, CDR1 MDHEN and CDR2 SYDVKM. The CDR3 has 13 residues. The CDR3 sequence: CASTLGLITEAFF. Here the CDR3 DNA reads TGTGCCAGCACCTTGGGGCTTATCACTGAAGCTTTCTTT.

This chain links TRBV12-5 with TRBJ2-2; TRBD2 matches 11 bases. V lost 6 bases to trimming and J lost 5 bases; unmatched junction nucleotides: 8. Germline CDR1 and CDR2: LGHNT and FRNRAP. The length of the CDR3 is 16 residues. CDR3 sequence reads: CASGFSGGARTGELFF. DNA of the CDR3: TGTGCTAGTGGATTTAGCGGGGGGGCCCGGACCGGGGAGCTGTTTTTT.

The chain carries TRBV28 and TRBJ1-6; D is unresolved. In germline, CDR1 is MDHEN, CDR2 SYDVKM. CDR3 size: 12 residues. Deletions cut 5 bases from V and 8 bases from J, with 7 bases between. The DNA of the CDR3 is TGTGCCAGCAGTCAACGGGATTCACCCCTCCACTTT. Translating it yields CASSQRDSPLHF.

The chain employs TRBV7-2 and TRBJ2-1; maybe TRBD2 (5 bases). The CDR3 totals 16 residues. Germline V CDR1 and CDR2: SGHTA, FQGNSA. Trimming pared 1 base from V and 4 bases from J, leaving 14 bases between. The DNA for the CDR3 is TGTGCCAGCAGCTTAGTCAGCGGTCCCGCTTACAATGAGCAGTTCTTC. This encodes CASSLVSGPAYNEQFF.

This clone was counted once. This chain connects TRBV19 to TRBJ1-3, with 7 nucleotides matching TRBD1. Trimming removed 4 bases from V and 2 bases from J; junction bases left unmatched: 11. Germline values: CDR1 LNHDA, CDR2 SQIVND (reference sequence). The CDR3 is 17 amino acids. CDR3 bases: TGTGCCAGTAGTACTTCCAGAGACAGGGCAGCTGGAAACACCATATATTTT. Encoded protein: CASSTSRDRAAGNTIYF.

This sequence joins TRBV5-4 and TRBJ2-7; maybe TRBD1 (6 bases). CDR1 is SGHNT and CDR2 is YYREEE in the germline V gene (reference sequence). Trimming removed 6 bases from V and 3 bases from J, with 16 bases in between. The CDR3 is 14 residues long. The CDR3: CASTSRGKGYEQYF. CDR3 sequence (DNA): TGTGCCAGCACCTCTAGGGGGAAGGGCTACGAGCAGTACTTC.

The chain couples TRBV29-1 to TRBJ1-2; 9 bases are a match to TRBD1. The J segment lost 3 bases and the V segment lost 6 bases, leaving 14 bases of the junction unmatched. This CDR3 has 16 residues. Germline loops: CDR1 SQVTM, CDR2 ANQGSEA. The DNA of the CDR3 is TGCAGCGTAGACCGGGACAGGGAAAACCGTTACTATGGCTACACCTTC. This sequence encodes CSVDRDRENRYYGYTF.

A few counts support this clone. The chain has TRBV10-1 and TRBJ2-7, with D unresolved. V gave up 4 bases and J gave up 7 bases, with 11 bases separating them. The CDR3 covers 12 residues. CDR1 and CDR2 from the germline V gene are WNHNN and SYGVQD (reference sequence). The CDR3 sequence: CASSVGSREQYF. As DNA, the CDR3 is TGCGCCAGCAGTGTCGGTTCTAGGGAGCAGTACTTC.

The chain joins TRBV5-1 to TRBJ2-7, with TRBD2 as a possible D gene (6 bases). With 2 bases removed from V and 2 bases from J, the gap between germline ends came to 11 bases. The V gene's germline CDR1 is SGHRS and CDR2 YFSETQ. CDR3 length equals 14 residues. The CDR3 region is CASSFPGGTYEQYF. In DNA, the CDR3 is TGCGCCAGCAGCTTCCCAGGAGGGACCTACGAGCAGTACTTC. Based on the CDR3 plus reference TRBV5-1 and TRBJ2-7, the full variable domain is KAGVTQTPRYLIKTRGQQVTLSCSPISGHRSVSWYQQTPGQGLQFLFEYFSETQRNKGNFPGRFSGRQFSNSRSEMNVSTLELGDSALYLCASSFPGGTYEQYFGPGTRLTVT.

The genes are TRBV28 and TRBJ1-1, with TRBD1 matching 7 bases. This CDR3 is 14 amino acids long. Germline lookup yields CDR1 MDHEN and CDR2 SYDVKM. The ends lost 3 bases at V and 4 bases at J; junction bases unmatched: 5. CDR3 in DNA: TGTGCCAGCAGTTTCACAGGGGTCGGCACTGAAGCTTTCTTT. Its translation: CASSFTGVGTEAFF. The entire variable domain, with the rest obtained from reference TRBV28 and TRBJ1-1, is as follows: DVKVTQSSRYLVKRTGEKVFLECVQDMDHENMFWYRQDPGLGLRLIYFSYDVKMKEKGDIPEGYSVSREKKERFSLILESASTNQTSMYLCASSFTGVGTEAFFGQGTRLTVV.

V and J are TRBV5-1 and TRBJ2-5; 12 positions match TRBD2. V lost 0 bases, J lost 4 bases, and 1 base stayed unmatched. Germline V gene sequence: CDR1 SGHRS, CDR2 YFSETQ. The CDR3 totals 15 residues. The CDR3 region is CASSLAGLAGETQYF. DNA for the CDR3: TGCGCCAGCAGCTTGGCGGGACTAGCGGGAGAGACCCAGTACTTC. Full variable domain (rest looked up from reference TRBV5-1 and TRBJ2-5): KAGVTQTPRYLIKTRGQQVTLSCSPISGHRSVSWYQQTPGQGLQFLFEYFSETQRNKGNFPGRFSGRQFSNSRSEMNVSTLELGDSALYLCASSLAGLAGETQYFGPGTRLLVL.

This clone was picked up a small number of times. The CDR3 nucleotides read TGTGCCAGCTCACCGATAGATCCCGTCTCCGAGCAGTACTTC. The encoded protein is CASSPIDPVSEQYF. The rearrangement uses TRBV18 and TRBJ2-7; no clear D gene. The CDR3 sequence is 14 residues long. V was trimmed by 3 bases and J by 6 bases, leaving 15 bases between them. Germline-derived CDR1 and CDR2 are KGHSH and LQKENI.

This chain joins TRBV30 and TRBJ2-7; possible D gene TRBD1, 6 bases. V lost 0 bases, J lost 0 bases, and 21 bases lay in between. This CDR3 is 18 amino acids long. Germline V gene data show CDR1 as GTSNPN and CDR2 as SVGIG (reference sequence). The CDR3 nucleotides are TGTGCCTGGAGTGTACGAAGGGGGTTGGCAGGGGTCTCCTACGAGCAGTACTTC. Translation gives CAWSVRRGLAGVSYEQYF. Filled out from reference TRBV30 and TRBJ2-7, the complete variable domain reads SQTIHQWPATLVQPVGSPLSLECTVEGTSNPNLYWYRQAAGRGLQLLFYSVGIGQISSEVPQNLSASRPQDRQFILSSKKLLLSDSGFYLCAWSVRRGLAGVSYEQYFGPGTRLTVT.

In this sample, this clone turned up once. CDR3 sequence (DNA): TGTGCCAGCAGTTTAACAGGGGGCGTGGGGGGCTACACCTTC. Amino acids: CASSLTGGVGGYTF. The V gene is TRBV27, the J gene TRBJ1-2; 9 nucleotides line up with TRBD1. The V segment lost 2 bases and the J segment 8 bases; nucleotides outside the gene matches: 6. The CDR3 is 14 amino acids. Germline-derived CDR1 and CDR2 are MNHEY and SMNVEV (reference sequence).

The rearrangement joins TRBV14 to TRBJ2-7; 10 positions match TRBD2. The CDR3 runs to 17 residues. Trimming took 4 bases from V and 5 from J; bases not matched to a gene: 14. In germline, CDR1 is SGHDN, CDR2 FVKESK. CDR3: CASSLEPSGRWIDEQYF. In nucleotides, the CDR3 is TGTGCCAGCAGCCTTGAGCCTAGCGGGAGATGGATCGACGAGCAGTACTTC. Drawing the rest from reference TRBV14 and TRBJ2-7, the complete variable domain is EAGVTQFPSHSVIEKGQTVTLRCDPISGHDNLYWYRRVMGKEIKFLLHFVKESKQDESGMPNNRFLAERTGGTYSTLKVQPAELEDSGVYFCASSLEPSGRWIDEQYFGPGTRLTVT.

V usage is TRBV9 and J usage is TRBJ2-5; TRBD2 matches 9 bases. TRBJ2-7 matches the DNA end more closely, so the J call is doubtful. Looked up from germline, CDR1 is SGDLS and CDR2 is YYNGEE. CDR3 length: 15 residues. CDR3 nucleotide sequence: TGTGCCAGCAGCGGACGGACTAGCGAATACAACGAGCAGTACTTC. Protein sequence: CASSGRTSEYNEQYF.

The chain joins TRBV7-2 to TRBJ2-1; TRBD2 matches at 8 bases. The CDR3 length is 15 residues. Trimming at V came to 5 bases and at J to 8 bases, leaving 11 bases not matched to a gene. The germline gives CDR1 SGHTA, CDR2 FQGNSA. The CDR3 spells CASSSGTRGFDEQFF. The CDR3 DNA reads as TGTGCCAGCAGCAGCGGGACTAGGGGATTCGATGAGCAGTTCTTC.

This clone was detected only a few times. This rearrangement joins TRBV6-5 to TRBJ1-5; D is perhaps TRBD1 (5 bases). The CDR3 covers 15 residues. CDR1 and CDR2 from the germline V gene are MNHEY and SVGAGI. Trimming pared 2 bases from V and 0 bases from J, leaving 8 bases between. The CDR3, as DNA: TGTGCCAGCAGTTACACGGGGGATAGCAATCAGCCCCAGCATTTT. Amino acid sequence: CASSYTGDSNQPQHF.

This chain links TRBV5-1 with TRBJ1-3; no firm D call. V was clipped by 0 bases and J by 0 bases, with 10 bases between them. The CDR3 runs 16 residues. CDR1 and CDR2 from the germline V gene are SGHRS and YFSETQ. Here the CDR3 DNA reads TGCGCCAGCAGCTTGGGAGGGTCCGCCTCTGGAAACACCATATATTTT. The encoded protein is CASSLGGSASGNTIYF.